The next 24 T cell receptor beta chains were all read from a single sample in a study of T-cell reconstitution after alpha-beta-depleted transplantation in children. Findings and caveats of the study: Reports say that about two months after transplant, the alpha-beta T cells came out of several hundred graft clones that had expanded.

Library preparation (for TCRbeta) was performed with unique molecular identifiers. MiXCR, run by TCRdb on the PCR reads, gives a single entry per CDR3 protein. The data hold approximately 32,000 distinct CDR3 sequences, with nearly 6.5% observed a single time. These receptors have no known antigen. The sequenced sample was peripheral blood, obtained 60 days after TCRalphabeta/CD19-depleted stem cell transplant. All receptors derive from a child less than two years old who had a stem cell transplant for acute myeloid leukemia, so the T cells may come from the graft donor.

This clonotype was recorded many times. The V and J genes are TRBV11-2 and TRBJ2-5; TRBD1 aligns across 9 bases. The V gene end was trimmed by 3 bases and the J gene end by 5 bases; junction bases not matched to a gene: 7. Germline V gene data show CDR1 as SGHAT and CDR2 as FQNNGV. CDR3 length: 15 residues. The CDR3 protein is CASSLPTGGGETQYF. CDR3 bases: TGTGCCAGCAGCTTGCCCACAGGGGGCGGTGAGACCCAGTACTTC.

This clonotype was detected only a few times. The chain carries TRBV7-2 and TRBJ2-1, with 7 bases matching TRBD2. This CDR3 is built from 15 residues. V shed 5 bases and J 2 bases; nucleotides not matched to a gene: 6. Germline lookup yields CDR1 SGHTA and CDR2 FQGNSA. This chain's CDR3 is CASSLGGKAYNEQFF. CDR3 DNA sequence: TGTGCCAGCAGCCTGGGGGGGAAGGCCTACAATGAGCAGTTCTTC.

This clonotype was detected many times. The gene calls are TRBV5-8 and TRBJ2-5, with 14 bases identical to TRBD2. This CDR3 spans 15 amino acids. Per germline, CDR1 SGHTS and CDR2 YDEGEE. J lost 7 bases, V lost 0 bases, and 2 bases had no gene match. CDR3 DNA: TGTGCCAGCAGCTTGGCCGGACTAGCGGGAGGGACCCAGTACTTC. It is translated as CASSLAGLAGGTQYF.

At least ten counts were recorded for this clonotype. This chain connects TRBV2 to TRBJ2-4, with 7 bases that match TRBD1. V shed 10 bases and J 3 bases; nucleotides not matched to a gene: 3. The germline V gene encodes CDR1 SNHLY and CDR2 FYNNEI. CDR3 length: 12 residues. The CDR3 sequence: CAIQGLKNIQYF. CDR3 in DNA: TGTGCCATACAGGGGCTCAAAAACATTCAGTACTTC. The whole variable domain, remainder taken from reference TRBV2 and TRBJ2-4, is EPEVTQTPSHQVTQMGQEVILRCVPISNHLYFYWYRQILGQKVEFLVSFYNNEISEKSEIFDDQFSVERPDGSNFTLKIRSTKLEDSAMYFCAIQGLKNIQYFGAGTRLSVL.

The chain couples TRBV7-9 to TRBJ2-5; D gene unclear. Germline V gene data show CDR1 as SEHNR and CDR2 as FQNEAQ (reference sequence). The CDR3 extends over 14 amino acids. The ends were cut back, 1 base at V and 7 bases at J, with 13 bases in the middle. DNA of the CDR3: TGTGCCAGCAGCTTAGACCCTAAAGGTGGGACCCAGTACTTC. Its translation is CASSLDPKGGTQYF.

This clonotype was recorded many times. This sequence joins TRBV6-4 and TRBJ2-7; either TRBD1 or TRBD2 may supply D (7 bases each). This CDR3 spans 15 amino acids. Between the trimmed V and J ends, which lost 7 bases and 0 bases, there was a span of 16 bases. Germline CDR1 and CDR2: MRHNA and SNTAGT. CDR3: CASTRGGPPSYEQYF. CDR3 bases: TGTGCCAGCACCAGGGGGGGACCGCCCTCCTACGAGCAGTACTTC.

The chain employs TRBV20-1 and TRBJ2-3; the D is unclear. This CDR3 spans 15 amino acids. V lost 6 bases and J 9 bases, leaving 25 bases between the germline ends. CDR1 is DFQATT, CDR2 SNEGSKA, per germline (reference sequence). DNA for the CDR3: TGCAGTGCGGGCCAGGATAAGGGCTTCAGAGGCACGCAGTATTTT. This gives the protein CSAGQDKGFRGTQYF.

This clonotype was recorded at least ten times. The V call is TRBV28, the J call TRBJ2-2; D perhaps matches TRBD1 (5 bases). Per the germline V gene, CDR1 is MDHEN and CDR2 is SYDVKM. CDR3 length: 15 amino acids. V was shortened by 5 bases and J by 4 bases, with 14 bases between the two germline ends. The DNA of the CDR3 is TGTGCCAGCAGTCCGGCAGGGATCGCCACCGGGGAGCTGTTTTTT. Protein product: CASSPAGIATGELFF.

This clonotype appeared many times. V and J are TRBV12-3 or TRBV12-4 and TRBJ2-1; no clear D. Trimming shortened V by 6 bases and J by 4 bases, and 4 bases separated the two germline ends. The CDR3 totals 11 residues. The DNA for the CDR3 is TGTGCCAGCAGCAGGTACAATGAGCAGTTCTTC. This encodes CASSRYNEQFF.

The sample holds many counts of this clonotype. The genes are TRBV21-1 and TRBJ2-2. TRBV21-1 is termed a pseudogene. The CDR3 consists of 14 residues. This CDR3 is CASSKERGTGELFF. CDR3 nucleotide sequence: TGTGCCAGCAGCAAAGAGAGAGGAACCGGGGAGCTGTTTTTT.

This clonotype appeared many times. V is TRBV30 and J is TRBJ2-3; D remains ambiguous. The CDR3 length is 11 residues. Trimming left V 4 bases short and J 5 bases short, with 7 bases between. The germline gives CDR1 GTSNPN, CDR2 SVGIG (reference sequence). The CDR3 here is CAWKTLDTQYF. CDR3 DNA sequence: TGTGCCTGGAAGACCCTAGATACGCAGTATTTT.

Comment on this clonotype: One end of the junction does not line up with germline, which may come from a read error. This chain uses TRBV11-2 with TRBJ2-5, with 8 bases identical to TRBD2. The length of the CDR3 is 15 residues. Germline lookup yields CDR1 SGHAT and CDR2 FQNNGV. The chain's CDR3 is CASRLGTSWQETQYF. CDR3 coding DNA: TGTGCCAGCAGATTAGGGACTAGTTGGCAAGAGACCCAGTACTTC.

This clonotype was counted ten times or more. Relative to the germline gene, one junction end is altered; a read error may explain this. J is TRBJ1-2 and V is TRBV12-3 or TRBV12-4; TRBD1 matches 10 bases. The CDR3 is made up of 13 amino acids. The CDR3 DNA sequence: TGTGCCAGCAGCTCACACCGGACAGGGGGAGACGCGTTC. This codes for CASSSHRTGGDAF.

This clonotype came up many times. J is TRBJ2-7 and V is TRBV7-9; possibly TRBD2 for D (6 bases). The ends were cut back, 2 bases at V and 3 bases at J, with 11 bases in the middle. The CDR3 runs to 14 residues. Germline values: CDR1 SEHNR, CDR2 FQNEAQ (reference sequence). The CDR3 coding sequence is TGTGCCAGCAGCTTAAGGGACTCCTTCTACGAGCAGTACTTC. Translation gives CASSLRDSFYEQYF.

The table lists this clonotype with many counts. The CDR3 region is CASSQKWPGTGPDTQYF. In DNA, the CDR3 is TGTGCCAGCAGCCAAAAATGGCCCGGGACAGGGCCAGATACGCAGTATTTT. The chain employs TRBV7-2 and TRBJ2-3; the match to TRBD1 covers 9 bases. CDR3 length: 17 residues. Germline CDR1 and CDR2: SGHTA and FQGNSA. The V gene end was trimmed by 5 bases and the J gene end by 4 bases; junction bases not matched to a gene: 13.

This clonotype was recorded a few times. The rearrangement joins TRBV6-2 or TRBV6-3 to TRBJ2-2, with 10 bases matching TRBD2. The CDR3 is 16 residues long. V shed 4 bases, J shed 2 bases, and the junction held 4 bases outside the gene matches. Germline V gene sequence: CDR1 MNHEY, CDR2 SVGEGT. The CDR3: CASSSRTSGNTGELFF. CDR3 DNA: TGTGCCAGCAGTTCGCGGACTAGCGGAAACACCGGGGAGCTGTTTTTT.

This clonotype was observed at least ten times. The CDR3 region has the DNA TGTGCCAGCAGTTGGGGGACTAGCGGCTCCTACGAGCAGTACTTC. It specifies CASSWGTSGSYEQYF. The rearrangement links TRBV6-5 to TRBJ2-7; 11 bases match TRBD2. The CDR3 runs 15 residues. CDR1 is MNHEY, CDR2 SVGAGI, per germline. V was clipped by 4 bases and J by 0 bases; unmatched bases: 2.

This clonotype came up many times. This chain uses TRBV30 with TRBJ2-1; 12 nucleotides align to TRBD2. Germline values: CDR1 GTSNPN, CDR2 SVGIG (reference sequence). V shed 4 bases, J shed 3 bases, and the junction held 10 bases outside the gene matches. The CDR3 length is 17 residues. The DNA of the CDR3 is TGTGCCTGGACCGGAGTGACTAGCGGGGGACACTACAATGAGCAGTTCTTC. This codes for CAWTGVTSGGHYNEQFF.

This clonotype appeared many times. The chain employs TRBV20-1 and TRBJ2-7, with TRBD2 identical over 10 bases. The CDR3 runs 14 residues. Germline values: CDR1 DFQATT, CDR2 SNEGSKA (reference sequence). The ends lost 5 bases at V and 3 bases at J; junction bases unmatched: 7. CDR3 coding DNA: TGCAGTGCTTCTCCTAGCGGGAGTCTCTACGAGCAGTACTTC. This sequence encodes CSASPSGSLYEQYF.

This clonotype was recorded many times. CDR3 sequence reads: CASSTGSYEQYF. The CDR3 DNA reads TGTGCCAGCAGCACCGGGAGCTACGAGCAGTACTTC. The rearrangement uses TRBV5-6 and TRBJ2-7, with TRBD2 as a possible D gene (6 bases). The V end lost 4 bases, the J end lost 3 bases, and 8 bases lay between the germline ends. CDR1 is SGHDT, CDR2 YYEEEE, per germline. The CDR3 covers 12 residues.

This clonotype was seen ten or more times. Written as DNA, the CDR3 is TGTGCCAGCAGCCAATCCCTAGCTAGTCGGTACGAGCAGTACTTC. This sequence encodes CASSQSLASRYEQYF. The chain joins TRBV4-2 to TRBJ2-7, with D maybe TRBD2 (5 bases). The CDR3 has 15 amino acids. V lost 2 bases and J lost 4, with 15 bases in between. Germline CDR1 and CDR2: LGHNA and YNFKEQ.

This clonotype was found many times. The V gene is TRBV7-7, the J gene TRBJ2-3; 7 bases are a match to TRBD1. The germline gives CDR1 SSHAT, CDR2 FNYEAQ (reference sequence). V shed 5 bases, J shed 4 bases, and the junction held 9 bases outside the gene matches. The CDR3 is made up of 15 amino acids. Written as DNA, the CDR3 is TGTGCCAGCAGCCGAGACAGGGCAGGTGCAGATACGCAGTATTTT. Amino acid sequence: CASSRDRAGADTQYF.

This clonotype was observed many times. The chain uses TRBV11-2 and TRBJ2-1; tentatively, D is TRBD1 or TRBD2 (6 bases each). In germline, CDR1 is SGHAT, CDR2 FQNNGV. This CDR3 comprises 16 residues. With 1 base removed from V and 6 bases from J, the gap between germline ends came to 16 bases. This CDR3 is CASSLVSRGGINEQFF. The CDR3 DNA is TGTGCCAGCAGCTTAGTCTCTAGAGGGGGGATCAATGAGCAGTTCTTC.

This clonotype was seen many times. In nucleotides, the CDR3 is TGTGCCAGCAACCGACAGGGAGTAGATACGCAGTATTTT. Protein sequence: CASNRQGVDTQYF. The genes are TRBV7-9 and TRBJ2-3; 7 nucleotides align to TRBD1. Trimming removed 7 bases from V and 5 bases from J; junction bases left unmatched: 6. Germline CDR1 SEHNR, CDR2 FQNEAQ (reference sequence). The CDR3 sequence is 13 residues long.